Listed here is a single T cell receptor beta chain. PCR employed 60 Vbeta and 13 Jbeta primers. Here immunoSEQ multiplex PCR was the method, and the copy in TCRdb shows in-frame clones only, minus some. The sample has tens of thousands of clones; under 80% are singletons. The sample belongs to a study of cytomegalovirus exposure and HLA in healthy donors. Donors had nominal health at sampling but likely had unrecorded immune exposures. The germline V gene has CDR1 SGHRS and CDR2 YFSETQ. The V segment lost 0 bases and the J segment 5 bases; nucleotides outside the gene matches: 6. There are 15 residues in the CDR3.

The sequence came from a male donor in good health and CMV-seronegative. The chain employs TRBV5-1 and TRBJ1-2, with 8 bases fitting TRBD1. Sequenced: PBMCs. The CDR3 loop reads CASSLAGGEGYGYTF. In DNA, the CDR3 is TGCGCCAGCAGCTTGGCAGGGGGCGAAGGGTATGGCTACACCTTC.